This TCR beta chain derives from a study of PD-L1 blockade in urothelial cancer. Study background: Typically, measured as a median, blood samples had about 140,000 T cells.

Time point noted: peripheral blood 6 weeks after treatment start. Trimming removed 5 bases from V and 4 bases from J, with 8 bases in between. This CDR3 comprises 13 residues. Germline V gene sequence: CDR1 SGHVS, CDR2 FQNEAQ. Measured with immunoSEQ multiplex PCR; TCRdb has only the in-frame clones, and not every one. This repertoire shows roughly 120,000 clones, roughly 90% found once; its top ten account for over 1.5%. The TCR sequence derives from a man aged 60-69 years with urothelial cancer. The J gene is TRBJ2-2, the V gene TRBV7-8; no definite D call. The sample in question was PBMCs, obtained around atezolizumab (anti-PD-L1) treatment. CDR3 amino acids: CASSPSLTGELFF. As DNA, the CDR3 is TGTGCCAGCAGCCCTTCACTCACCGGGGAGCTGTTTTTT.